This TCR beta chain was documented in a study of beta chain features in type 1 diabetes. The CDR3 has 13 amino acids. V gave up 5 bases and J gave up 0 bases, with 7 bases separating them. Germline lookup yields CDR1 GTSNPN and CDR2 SVGIG (reference sequence). In all sorted populations, purity surpassed 95%. This clone turned up a few times. Its antigen is not known. The whole isolated RNA underwent reverse transcription, so sequencing captured expressed TCRB transcripts. Sequencing was performed with immunoSEQ multiplex PCR; in TCRdb, only in-frame clones are kept and a portion is missing. The data show about 710,000 clones, 11% to 15% seen once. Regarding the study as a whole: TCRB CDR3 length was moderately but significantly reduced in all four CD4+ subsets of Type 1 diabetes patients.

The chain has TRBV30 and TRBJ2-2; no firm D call. The specimen was naive CD4+ T cells from blood. This receptor was identified in a man between 18 and 35 years old with type 1 diabetes. The CDR3 nucleotides are TGTGCCTGGGGAAGAGCGAACACCGGGGAGCTGTTTTTT. Translated: CAWGRANTGELFF.